The 30 T cell receptor beta chains below all came from one sample that was sequenced in a study of regulatory T cells in long-lasting Graves disease. Construction of TCR beta libraries relied on iRepertoire HTBI primers and on Arm-PCR targeting CDR3 regions. MiXCR, run by TCRdb on the multiplex PCR reads, gives a single entry per CDR3 protein. The sample yields approximately 400,000 distinct CDR3 sequences, under 25% seen once. The time point: persistent/refractory GD, antithyroid drugs over 5 years with positive TRAb. The authors made the TCR library using RNA they extracted from PBMCs. Sequencing used peripheral blood mononuclear cells (PBMCs), obtained when the disease was refractory, from a patient treated with antithyroid drugs. These receptor sequences come from a female donor with Graves disease.

On this clonotype: An end of the junction differs from the germline gene, which may be a read error. This chain uses TRBV7-2 with TRBJ1-6, with unresolved D. Germline assignment: CDR1 SGHTA and CDR2 FQGNSA. This CDR3 has 13 residues. CDR3 coding DNA: TGTGCCGGCAGCTTAGGCAGAGATTCACCCCTCCACTTT. It is translated as CAGSLGRDSPLHF. Supplemented by reference TRBV7-2 and TRBJ1-6, the full variable domain reads GAGVSQSPSNKVTEKGKDVELRCDPISGHTALYWYRQSLGQGLEFLIYFQGNSAPDKSGLPSDRFSAERTGGSVSTLTIQRTQQEDSAVYLCAGSLGRDSPLHFGNGTRLTVT.

A remark on this clonotype: This may be a read error: a much more frequent sequence differs by one nucleotide. The genes are TRBV11-2 and TRBJ1-4, with a weak D call TRBD1 (5 bases). CDR1 and CDR2 from the germline V gene are SGHAT and FQNNGV. Trimming pared 2 bases from V and 13 bases from J, leaving 26 bases between. The CDR3 loop spans 17 amino acids. DNA for the CDR3: TGTGCCAGCAGCTTAAGGGCTGTGGGGGACTCGGGAGGAAGACTGTTTTTT. Protein sequence: CASSLRAVGDSGGRLFF.

The chain uses TRBV4-3 and TRBJ2-7; tentative D call: TRBD1 (6 bases). This CDR3 comprises 15 residues. The ends were cut back, 1 base at V and 4 bases at J, with 14 bases in the middle. Germline V gene sequence: CDR1 LGHNA, CDR2 YSLEER. The CDR3 bases are TGCGCCAGCAGCCAAGGGGGGCAGGGCCCTTACGAGCAGTACTTC. It translates to CASSQGGQGPYEQYF.

V usage is TRBV20-1 and J usage is TRBJ2-7, with TRBD2 matching 7 bases. V was clipped by 3 bases and J by 7 bases; unmatched bases: 18. The CDR3 covers 16 residues. CDR1 is DFQATT, CDR2 SNEGSKA, per germline (reference sequence). CDR3 amino acids: CSARHFGAGVTEEQYF. CDR3 sequence (DNA): TGCAGTGCTAGGCACTTTGGGGCGGGAGTGACGGAGGAGCAGTACTTC.

In regard to this clonotype: This sequence may be a read error, since a much larger clone differs from it by one base. V and J are TRBV6-1 and TRBJ2-5; 11 nucleotides agree with TRBD1. J lost 10 bases, V lost 5 bases, and 12 bases had no gene match. Germline lookup yields CDR1 MNHNS and CDR2 SASEGT. The CDR3 is 15 amino acids. Written as DNA, the CDR3 is TGTGCCAGCAGTCCCCACCCGGGACAGGGGGTGGACCAGTACTTC. Its translation: CASSPHPGQGVDQYF.

The CDR3 here is CASSESGRGGETQYF. The CDR3 DNA follows: TGTGCCAGCAGTGAATCGGGCCGAGGGGGAGAGACCCAGTACTTC. This sequence joins TRBV25-1 and TRBJ2-5, with a tentative D call TRBD1 (6 bases). CDR3 size: 15 residues. Looked up from germline, CDR1 is MGHDK and CDR2 is SYGVNS. V lost 1 base to trimming and J lost 4 bases, with 13 bases between them.

At least ten counts were recorded for this clonotype. The chain uses TRBV7-2 and TRBJ1-1; D gene ambiguous. This CDR3 contains 13 residues. V lost 6 bases to trimming and J lost 5 bases, with 13 bases between them. From germline, CDR1 is SGHTA and CDR2 FQGNSA. DNA of the CDR3: TGTGCCAGCAGGTTCAGTCGTTCAACTGAAGCTTTCTTT. The encoded protein is CASRFSRSTEAFF.

A few counts support this clonotype. The chain is built from TRBV20-1 and TRBJ2-1, with D perhaps assigned TRBD1 or TRBD2 (5 bases each). The ends were cut back, 5 bases at V and 3 bases at J, with 17 bases in the middle. The CDR3 contains 15 residues. Germline V gives CDR1 DFQATT, CDR2 SNEGSKA (reference sequence). CDR3 in DNA: TGCAGTGCTCCAGCCGGGGCTAGTCGCTACAATGAGCAGTTCTTC. It yields the protein CSAPAGASRYNEQFF.

This clonotype appeared many times. The J gene is TRBJ2-7, the V gene TRBV7-2; D is uncertain. Deletions cut 1 base from V and 4 bases from J, with 11 bases between. The CDR3 is 14 amino acids. The germline CDR1 and CDR2 sequences are SGHTA and FQGNSA. The CDR3 coding sequence is TGTGCCAGCAGCTTAGTCGGGTCCGGGTACGAGCAGTACTTC. Translation: CASSLVGSGYEQYF.

The chain couples TRBV7-2 to TRBJ2-7, with 10 bases aligning to TRBD2. Germline CDR1 and CDR2: SGHTA and FQGNSA. The V segment lost 1 base and the J segment 4 bases; nucleotides outside the gene matches: 1. The CDR3 length is 14 residues. In DNA form, the CDR3 reads TGTGCCAGCAGCTTAGGTAGCGGGAGGTACGAGCAGTACTTC. Translation gives CASSLGSGRYEQYF.

Regarding this clonotype: This may be a read error, as it is one base from a much larger clone. The rearrangement joins TRBV9 to TRBJ1-4; no clear D. CDR3 length: 14 residues. In germline, CDR1 is SGDLS, CDR2 YYNGEE. In DNA form, the CDR3 reads TGTGCCAGCAACGTAGCGGGATATAATGAAAAACTGTTTTTT. This encodes CASNVAGYNEKLFF.

This clonotype was recorded at least ten times. V gene TRBV5-1 combines with J gene TRBJ1-2; the match to TRBD1 covers 8 bases. The V gene end was trimmed by 3 bases and the J gene end by 3 bases; junction bases not matched to a gene: 7. The CDR3 contains 15 residues. The germline gives CDR1 SGHRS, CDR2 YFSETQ. CDR3 sequence: CASSSGQAGDYGYTF. The CDR3 DNA is TGCGCCAGCAGCTCGGGACAGGCTGGGGACTATGGCTACACCTTC. Full variable domain (rest looked up from reference TRBV5-1 and TRBJ1-2): KAGVTQTPRYLIKTRGQQVTLSCSPISGHRSVSWYQQTPGQGLQFLFEYFSETQRNKGNFPGRFSGRQFSNSRSEMNVSTLELGDSALYLCASSSGQAGDYGYTFGSGTRLTVV.

The chain joins TRBV6-1 to TRBJ2-7; 8 nucleotides line up with TRBD2. Trimming cost V 5 bases and J 4 bases; bases outside gene matches: 4. Per the germline V gene, CDR1 is MNHNS and CDR2 is SASEGT. The CDR3 is made up of 13 amino acids. The CDR3 DNA sequence: TGTGCCAGCAGTAAACAGCGGGGGTACGAGCAGTACTTC. This encodes CASSKQRGYEQYF.

This clonotype was seen more than once but under ten times. J is TRBJ2-5 and V is TRBV19; no firm D call. This CDR3 has 14 residues. Deletions cut 5 bases from V and 0 bases from J, with 10 bases between. Germline CDR1 and CDR2: LNHDA and SQIVND (reference sequence). CDR3 DNA sequence: TGTGCCAGTAGTCCTGGCCAGCACCAAGAGACCCAGTACTTC. This encodes CASSPGQHQETQYF.

There are many counts of this clonotype. The chain recombines TRBV7-9 with TRBJ2-5; tentatively, D is TRBD1 (6 bases). This CDR3 region has 15 residues. With 2 bases removed from V and 8 bases from J, the gap between germline ends came to 18 bases. The germline gives CDR1 SEHNR, CDR2 FQNEAQ (reference sequence). The CDR3 region has the DNA TGTGCCAGCAGCTTACAAGGGGACACCAAAGGAACCCAGTACTTC. As protein: CASSLQGDTKGTQYF.

Worth noting for this clonotype: This clone may be a read error of a much larger clone one base away. The chain carries TRBV28 and TRBJ1-5, with D hard to call. The length of the CDR3 is 14 residues. The germline CDR1 and CDR2 sequences are MDHEN and SYDVKM. Here the CDR3 reads CASSFPGSNQPQRF. Written as DNA, the CDR3 is TGTGCCAGCAGTTTTCCCGGTAGCAATCAGCCCCAGCGTTTT.

This clonotype was seen more than once but under ten times. This chain connects TRBV3-1 to TRBJ1-1; 8 bases align to TRBD1. The ends lost 0 bases at V and 2 bases at J; junction bases unmatched: 5. The CDR3 totals 16 residues. Per germline, CDR1 LGHDT and CDR2 YNNKEL (reference sequence). Written as DNA, the CDR3 is TGTGCCAGCAGCCAAGATCGAGGACAGGGAAACACTGAAGCTTTCTTT. Translating it yields CASSQDRGQGNTEAFF.

This clonotype was counted a few times. The rearrangement links TRBV7-9 to TRBJ1-1; D gene unclear. The V gene lost 5 bases and the J gene lost 0 bases, with 13 bases spanning the gap. The CDR3 is 15 amino acids. CDR1 and CDR2 (germline): SEHNR, FQNEAQ (reference sequence). The CDR3 coding sequence is TGTGCCAGCAGCGGTCCGGGCAACATGAACACTGAAGCTTTCTTT. Protein sequence: CASSGPGNMNTEAFF.

This clonotype was detected ten times or more. The chain uses TRBV28 and TRBJ2-7, with TRBD1 matching 8 bases. V was pared by 3 bases and J by 3 bases, with 7 bases of the junction left unmatched. The CDR3 spans 15 residues. The V gene's germline CDR1 is MDHEN and CDR2 SYDVKM. The CDR3 sequence: CASSFRGQGRYEQYF. CDR3 nucleotide sequence: TGTGCCAGCAGTTTTCGAGGACAGGGTCGCTACGAGCAGTACTTC.

The CDR3 region has the DNA TGTGCCAGCAGCTTATATCAAAGTAAAAAAGAGACCCAGTACTTC. Translated: CASSLYQSKKETQYF. V is TRBV7-9 and J is TRBJ2-5, with D hard to call. Germline V CDR1 and CDR2: SEHNR, FQNEAQ (reference sequence). The CDR3 is 15 residues long. The V and J ends lost 2 bases and 3 bases respectively, with 13 bases between them.

The V and J genes are TRBV20-1 and TRBJ2-7; tentatively, D is TRBD1 (6 bases). V shed 3 bases and J shed 3 bases, with 15 bases lying between them. CDR3 length: 14 residues. The germline V gene encodes CDR1 DFQATT and CDR2 SNEGSKA (reference sequence). This CDR3 reads CSASEGHGFYEQYF. The CDR3 nucleotides read TGCAGTGCTAGCGAGGGACATGGTTTCTACGAGCAGTACTTC.

The CDR3 loop reads CASSWDRGRPEQYF. The CDR3 nucleotides read TGTGCCAGCAGCTGGGACAGGGGCCGACCTGAGCAGTACTTC. The rearrangement joins TRBV6-1 to TRBJ2-7; 10 bases map to TRBD1. CDR1 and CDR2 from the germline V gene are MNHNS and SASEGT. With 6 bases clipped from V and 7 bases from J, the junction kept 9 bases outside the gene matches. This CDR3 has 14 amino acids.

This clonotype has only a few counts. One end of the junction is discordant with germline, which a read error may explain. The chain recombines TRBV28 with TRBJ1-6, with D tentatively TRBD1 (5 bases). Germline values: CDR1 MDHEN, CDR2 SYDVKM. CDR3 length equals 13 residues. The CDR3 nucleotides are TGTGCCAGCAGCCCCTCAAGGGACTCACTCCTCCACTTT. Its protein is CASSPSRDSLLHF.

The gene calls are TRBV19 and TRBJ1-6, with a tentative D call TRBD1 (6 bases). The CDR3 covers 15 residues. Looked up from germline, CDR1 is LNHDA and CDR2 is SQIVND (reference sequence). V was pared by 4 bases and J by 6 bases, with 13 bases between. The CDR3 spells CASSTTGTFNSPLHF. The DNA of the CDR3 is TGTGCCAGTAGTACAACCGGGACATTTAATTCACCCCTCCACTTT.

A word on this clonotype: A much larger clone differs by one base, so this may be a read error. This sequence joins TRBV2 and TRBJ1-2, with no clear D. Germline V lookup: CDR1 SNHLY, CDR2 FYNNEI. The CDR3 length is 12 residues. Trimming cost V 5 bases and J 9 bases, with 13 bases left between them. Here the CDR3 reads CASSMPARSYTF. CDR3 DNA sequence: TGTGCCAGCAGTATGCCAGCTAGGAGCTACACCTTC.

The V and J genes are TRBV10-2 and TRBJ2-5; 11 nucleotides agree with TRBD2. Germline V gene data show CDR1 as WSHSY and CDR2 as SAAADI. Unmatched junction bases numbered 12, after V lost 4 bases and J lost 2 bases. This CDR3 has 18 amino acids. CDR3 residues: CASSGGRHSGRVQETQYF. CDR3 DNA: TGCGCCAGCAGTGGTGGACGTCATAGCGGGAGGGTTCAAGAGACCCAGTACTTC.

The rearrangement joins TRBV7-2 to TRBJ1-1; D possibly corresponds to TRBD1 (5 bases). V lost 5 bases, J lost 0 bases, and 16 bases lay in between. CDR1 SGHTA and CDR2 FQGNSA come from the germline V gene. CDR3 length equals 16 residues. DNA of the CDR3: TGTGCCAGCAGCACTTGGGACGGGGCGATGAACACTGAAGCTTTCTTT. This encodes CASSTWDGAMNTEAFF.

This clonotype was detected many times. The chain has TRBV20-1 and TRBJ2-7; possibly TRBD2 for D (6 bases). Deletions cut 1 base from V and 6 bases from J, with 16 bases between. CDR1 DFQATT and CDR2 SNEGSKA come from the germline V gene (reference sequence). CDR3 size: 14 residues. The CDR3 reads CSARVLGREVEQYF. Written as DNA, the CDR3 is TGCAGTGCTAGAGTTCTGGGCAGGGAGGTCGAGCAGTACTTC.

This clonotype was counted many times. The chain links TRBV19 to TRBJ2-7, with D possibly matching TRBD1 (6 bases). This CDR3 is built from 14 residues. Trimming took off 4 bases at V and 9 bases at J, with 19 bases between the two ends. Germline V CDR1 and CDR2: LNHDA, SQIVND (reference sequence). The CDR3 spells CASSTGQTSPGQYF. Written as DNA, the CDR3 is TGTGCCAGTAGTACCGGACAGACCTCCCCTGGGCAGTACTTC.

The V and J genes are TRBV15 and TRBJ2-7; D uncertain. V lost 8 bases and J lost 1, with 12 bases in between. Germline assignment: CDR1 LNHNV and CDR2 YYDKDF (reference sequence). This CDR3 spans 13 amino acids. As DNA, the CDR3 is TGTGCCACCGGTCAAGCGCCGTCCTACGAGCAGTACTTC. Encoded protein: CATGQAPSYEQYF. Filled out from reference TRBV15 and TRBJ2-7, the complete variable domain reads DAMVIQNPRYQVTQFGKPVTLSCSQTLNHNVMYWYQQKSSQAPKLLFHYYDKDFNNEADTPDNFQSRRPNTSFCFLDIRSPGLGDTAMYLCATGQAPSYEQYFGPGTRLTVT.